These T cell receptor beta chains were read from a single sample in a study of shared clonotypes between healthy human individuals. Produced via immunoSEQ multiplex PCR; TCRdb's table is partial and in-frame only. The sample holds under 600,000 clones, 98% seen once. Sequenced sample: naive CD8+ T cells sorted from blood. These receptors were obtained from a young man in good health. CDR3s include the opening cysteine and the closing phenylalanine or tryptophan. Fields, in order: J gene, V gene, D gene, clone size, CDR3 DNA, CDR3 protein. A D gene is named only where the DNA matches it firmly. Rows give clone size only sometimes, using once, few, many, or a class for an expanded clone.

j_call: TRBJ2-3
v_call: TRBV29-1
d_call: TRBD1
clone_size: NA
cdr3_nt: TGCAGCGTTCGGACAGGGGGCGGTTCAGATACGCAGTATTTT
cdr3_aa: CSVRTGGGSDTQYF

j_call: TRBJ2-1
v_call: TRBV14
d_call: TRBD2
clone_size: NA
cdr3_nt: TGTGCCAGCAGCCAAGTGTCAGGCCTAGCGGCCTACAATGAGCAGTTCTTC
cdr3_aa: CASSQVSGLAAYNEQFF

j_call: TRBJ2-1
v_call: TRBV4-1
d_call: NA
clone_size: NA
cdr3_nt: TGCGCCAGCAGCCCCGTTTTAGGGGGAGGGGGTGGAGATGAGCAGTTCTTC
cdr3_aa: CASSPVLGGGGGDEQFF

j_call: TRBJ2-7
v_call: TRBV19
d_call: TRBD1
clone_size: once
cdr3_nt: TGTGCCAGTAGTATAAGAGGGACAGGGGCGGACGAGCAGTACTTC
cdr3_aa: CASSIRGTGADEQYF

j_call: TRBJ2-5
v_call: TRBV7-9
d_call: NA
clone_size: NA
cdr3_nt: TGTGCCAGCAGCCCATGGACAGCGGCGTACCAAGAGACCCAGTACTTC
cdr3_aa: CASSPWTAAYQETQYF

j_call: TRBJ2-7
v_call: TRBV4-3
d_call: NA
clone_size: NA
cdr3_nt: TGCGCCAGCAGCCAAGATTCGCAGGAGCAGTACTTC
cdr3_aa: CASSQDSQEQYF

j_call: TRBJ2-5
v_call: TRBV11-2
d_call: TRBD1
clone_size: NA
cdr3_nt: TGTGCCAGCAGCTTAGTGCGGACAGGATACCAAGAGACCCAGTACTTC
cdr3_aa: CASSLVRTGYQETQYF

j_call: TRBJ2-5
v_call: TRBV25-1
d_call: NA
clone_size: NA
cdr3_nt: TGTGCCAGCAGTGAATGGGGCGAAGAGACCCAGTACTTC
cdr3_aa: CASSEWGEETQYF

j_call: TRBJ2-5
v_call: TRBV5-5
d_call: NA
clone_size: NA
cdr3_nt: TGTGCCAGCAGCTTAATCAGGGAGGAGACCCAGTACTTC
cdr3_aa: CASSLIREETQYF

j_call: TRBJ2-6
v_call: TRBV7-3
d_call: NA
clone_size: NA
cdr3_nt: TGTGCCAGCAGTTCCTTTCAGCACGCTGGGGCCAACGTCCTGACTTTC
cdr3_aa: CASSSFQHAGANVLTF

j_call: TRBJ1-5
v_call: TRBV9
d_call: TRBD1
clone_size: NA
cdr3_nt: TGTGCCAGCAGCCCCGGGACAGGGGGCAATCAGCCCCAGCATTTT
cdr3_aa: CASSPGTGGNQPQHF

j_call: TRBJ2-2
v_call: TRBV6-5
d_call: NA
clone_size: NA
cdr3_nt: TGTGCCAGCAGTTACTCGTTGTCCGTCGGGGAGCTGTTTTTT
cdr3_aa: CASSYSLSVGELFF

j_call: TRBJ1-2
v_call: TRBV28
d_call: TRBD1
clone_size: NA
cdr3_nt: TGTGCCATCCACCGGGACAGGGGGACTATGAACTATGGCTACACCTTC
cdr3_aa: CAIHRDRGTMNYGYTF

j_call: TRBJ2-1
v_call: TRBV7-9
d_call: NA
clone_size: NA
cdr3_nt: TGTGCCAGCAGGTTAGGGTCCAATGAGCAGTTCTTC
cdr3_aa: CASRLGSNEQFF

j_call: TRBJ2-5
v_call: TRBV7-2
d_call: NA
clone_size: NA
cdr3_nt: TGTGCCAGCAGCTTAAATCGGGAGCTTTGGACCCAGTACTTC
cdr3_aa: CASSLNRELWTQYF

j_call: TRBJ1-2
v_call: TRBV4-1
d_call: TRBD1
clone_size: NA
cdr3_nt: TGCGCCAGCAGCCACTACAGGGGCCCCTTGGGATATGGCTACACCTTC
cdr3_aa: CASSHYRGPLGYGYTF

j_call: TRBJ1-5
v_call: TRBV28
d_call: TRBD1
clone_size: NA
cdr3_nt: TGTGCCAGCAGTTCTTTTTCCTACAGGGGGCGGATTCAGCCCCAGCATTTT
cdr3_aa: CASSSFSYRGRIQPQHF

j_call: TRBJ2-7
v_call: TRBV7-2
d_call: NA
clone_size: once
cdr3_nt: TGTGCCAGCAGCCCGCAGGGGTCGGAACCATACGAGCAGTACTTC
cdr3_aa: CASSPQGSEPYEQYF

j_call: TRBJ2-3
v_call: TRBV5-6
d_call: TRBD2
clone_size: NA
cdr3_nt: TGTGCCAGCAGTTTTTGGCTAGCGGGAATCCCAGATACGCAGTATTTT
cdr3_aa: CASSFWLAGIPDTQYF

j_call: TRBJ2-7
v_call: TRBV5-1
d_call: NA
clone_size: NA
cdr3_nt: TGCGCCAGCAGCTTGGGCGGCTACTACGAGCAGTACTTC
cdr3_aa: CASSLGGYYEQYF

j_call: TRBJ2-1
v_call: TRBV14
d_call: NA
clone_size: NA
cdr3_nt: TGTGCCAGCAGCCAAGAGGGCTGGGAGCAGTTCTTC
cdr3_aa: CASSQEGWEQFF

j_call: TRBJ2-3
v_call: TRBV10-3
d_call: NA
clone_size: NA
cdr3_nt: TGTGCCATCCTTGGTAGCGGCCGCACAGATACGCAGTATTTT
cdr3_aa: CAILGSGRTDTQYF

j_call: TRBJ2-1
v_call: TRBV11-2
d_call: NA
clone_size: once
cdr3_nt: TGTGCCAGCAGCTTAGCAGGCGGTTGGGAGTTTGAGTACAATGAGCAGTTCTTC
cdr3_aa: CASSLAGGWEFEYNEQFF

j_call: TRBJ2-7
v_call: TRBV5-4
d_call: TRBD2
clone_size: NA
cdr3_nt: TGTGCCAGCAGCTTGGCGGGGGCAACTAGCGGGAATTTTTACGAGCAGTACTTC
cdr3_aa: CASSLAGATSGNFYEQYF

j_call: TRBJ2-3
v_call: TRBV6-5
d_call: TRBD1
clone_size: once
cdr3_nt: TGTGCCAGCAGTTACTCGACAGGGGGCATAGCAGATACGCAGTATTTT
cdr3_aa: CASSYSTGGIADTQYF

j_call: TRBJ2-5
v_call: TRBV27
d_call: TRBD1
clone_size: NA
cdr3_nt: TGTGCCAGTGGACAGGGGGCACCCACGCCCCAGTACTTC
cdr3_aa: CASGQGAPTPQYF

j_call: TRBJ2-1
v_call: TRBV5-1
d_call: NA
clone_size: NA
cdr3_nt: TGCGCCAGCAGACGTCCGGGGGCATACAATGAGCAGTTCTTC
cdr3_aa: CASRRPGAYNEQFF

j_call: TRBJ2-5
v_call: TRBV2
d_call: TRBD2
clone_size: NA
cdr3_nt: TGTGCTTCCCCCGCCGGACTAGCGGACCAAGAGACCCAGTACTTC
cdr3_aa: CASPAGLADQETQYF

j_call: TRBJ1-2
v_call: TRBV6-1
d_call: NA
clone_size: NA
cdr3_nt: TGTGCCAGCAGTATGGACAGCTACTATGGCTACACCTTC
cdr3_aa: CASSMDSYYGYTF

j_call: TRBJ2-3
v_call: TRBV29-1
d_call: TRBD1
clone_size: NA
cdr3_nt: TGCAGCGGAGGACAGGGCGGCACAGATACGCAGTATTTT
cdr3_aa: CSGGQGGTDTQYF

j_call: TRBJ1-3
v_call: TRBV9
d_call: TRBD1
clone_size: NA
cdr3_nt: TGTGCCAGCAGCGCCGGACAGGGCGCCTCTGGAAACACCATATATTTT
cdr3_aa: CASSAGQGASGNTIYF

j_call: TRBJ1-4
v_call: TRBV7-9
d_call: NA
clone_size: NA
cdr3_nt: TGTGCCAGCAGCCCAAAATTAGGCGGGGAAAAACTGTTTTTT
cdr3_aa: CASSPKLGGEKLFF

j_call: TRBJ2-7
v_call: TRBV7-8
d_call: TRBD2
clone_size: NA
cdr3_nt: TGTGCCAGCAGCTTACCGCCGGGACTAGCGGCGTACGAGCAGTACTTC
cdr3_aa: CASSLPPGLAAYEQYF

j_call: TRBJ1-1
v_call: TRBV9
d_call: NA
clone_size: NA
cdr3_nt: TGTGCCAGCAGCGTGAAAGGGGAGTACACTGAAGCTTTCTTT
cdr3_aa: CASSVKGEYTEAFF

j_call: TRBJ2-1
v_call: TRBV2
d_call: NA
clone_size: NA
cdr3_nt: TGTGCCAGCAGTGAAGACCTGGCGGAGCTCTACAATGAGCAGTTCTTC
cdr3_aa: CASSEDLAELYNEQFF

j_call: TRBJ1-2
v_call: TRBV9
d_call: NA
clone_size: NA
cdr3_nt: TGTGCCAGCAGCGGCGCTCGGGGTGACTACACCTTC
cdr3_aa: CASSGARGDYTF

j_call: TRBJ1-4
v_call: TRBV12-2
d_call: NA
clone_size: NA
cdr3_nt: TGTGCAAGTCGCATTTGGGACTCCCGCGGCACTAATGAAAAACTGTTTTTT
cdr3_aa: CASRIWDSRGTNEKLFF

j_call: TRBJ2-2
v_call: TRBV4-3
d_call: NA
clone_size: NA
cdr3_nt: TGCGCCAGCAGCTCCTTGGGGTACGGGGAGCTGTTTTTT
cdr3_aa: CASSSLGYGELFF

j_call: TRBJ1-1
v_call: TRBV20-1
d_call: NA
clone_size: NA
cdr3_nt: TGCAGTGCTATTCAGGACACTGAAGCTTTCTTT
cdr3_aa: CSAIQDTEAFF

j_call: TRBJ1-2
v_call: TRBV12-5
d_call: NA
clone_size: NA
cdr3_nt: TGTGCTAGTGGTTTGGGGACCGATGGCTACACCTTC
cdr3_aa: CASGLGTDGYTF

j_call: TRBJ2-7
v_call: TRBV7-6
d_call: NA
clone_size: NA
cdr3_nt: TGTGCCAGCAGCTTAGGGCGAGCACAGGAGGAAACCTACGAGCAGTACTTC
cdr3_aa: CASSLGRAQEETYEQYF